The 10 T cell receptor beta chains given below trace back to one sample, sequenced in a study of post-analysis software for immune sequencing data. Overall study results and limits: With TRBV5-6, TRBV5-1 and TRBV20-1 included, about five TRBV segments were more frequent in patients than in controls.

These receptors have no identified antigens. Prepared TCR beta cDNA libraries contained unique molecular identifiers. TCRdb itself ran the PCR reads through MiXCR, one entry per CDR3 protein. The sample comprises 650,000 to 850,000 distinct CDR3 sequences, 46% of which are singletons, and just under 5% rests with the top ten. Sequencing used blood. The source of these receptors is a girl aged 5-17 years with multiple sclerosis.

The J gene is TRBJ2-3, the V gene TRBV5-5; TRBD1 might be the D (5 bases). The V end lost 3 bases, the J end lost 4 bases, and 21 bases lay between the germline ends. CDR3 size: 17 residues. The V gene's germline CDR1 is SGHKS and CDR2 YYEKEE (reference sequence). The CDR3 DNA reads TGTGCCAGCAGCTATCAACTTCAGGGTTACGCGGCAGATACGCAGTATTTT. Its translation is CASSYQLQGYAADTQYF.

A few counts support this clonotype. This chain joins TRBV6-1 and TRBJ2-5; 12 nucleotides agree with TRBD2. Germline assignment: CDR1 MNHNS and CDR2 SASEGT. The CDR3 is made up of 14 amino acids. Unmatched junction bases numbered 4, after V lost 6 bases and J lost 5 bases. CDR3 nucleotides: TGTGCCAGCAGGAGGACTAGCGGGGTTGAGACCCAGTACTTC. Amino acids: CASRRTSGVETQYF.

The chain employs TRBV27 and TRBJ2-5, with D possibly matching TRBD2 (6 bases). CDR1 MNHEY and CDR2 SMNVEV come from the germline V gene (reference sequence). The CDR3 totals 14 residues. V lost 8 bases, J lost 5 bases, and 18 bases lay in between. The CDR3 DNA sequence: TGTGCCAGCGCAGACCTTGGAGGAGGGGAGACCCAGTACTTC. It encodes CASADLGGGETQYF.

The V gene is TRBV18, the J gene TRBJ1-2, with D perhaps matching TRBD1 (5 bases). V was cut by 2 bases and J by 3 bases, with 13 bases left in between. Germline V gene sequence: CDR1 KGHSH, CDR2 LQKENI. CDR3 size: 15 residues. The CDR3 nucleotides read TGTGCCAGCTCACCAGAGGGGAGGGGAGACTATGGCTACACCTTC. Amino acid sequence: CASSPEGRGDYGYTF. Supplemented by reference TRBV18 and TRBJ1-2, the full variable domain reads NAGVMQNPRHLVRRRGQEARLRCSPMKGHSHVYWYRQLPEEGLKFMVYLQKENIIDESGMPKERFSAEFPKEGPSILRIQQVVRGDSAAYFCASSPEGRGDYGYTFGSGTRLTVV.

Note on this clonotype: One junction end does not reproduce the germline sequence, and a read error may be involved. The chain has TRBV10-3 and TRBJ1-2, with D possibly matching TRBD1 (5 bases). The length of the CDR3 is 13 residues. CDR1 and CDR2 (germline): ENHRY, SYGVKD. The CDR3 DNA sequence: TGTGCCAGCAGTGGGACCGTCTCATATGGCTACACCTTC. Encoded protein: CASSGTVSYGYTF.

The V call is TRBV29-1, the J call TRBJ1-2; unclear D gene. The CDR3 runs to 12 residues. Germline CDR1 and CDR2: SQVTM and ANQGSEA. Trimming removed 0 bases at V and 10 bases at J, with 12 bases between. CDR3 residues: CSVEEVRSDYTF. CDR3 sequence (DNA): TGCAGCGTTGAAGAGGTACGGTCCGACTACACCTTC.

V and J are TRBV9 and TRBJ2-5, with TRBD2 matching 7 bases. This CDR3 spans 14 amino acids. The J segment lost 4 bases and the V segment lost 4 bases, leaving 7 bases of the junction unmatched. Germline assignment: CDR1 SGDLS and CDR2 YYNGEE. DNA for the CDR3: TGTGCCAGCAGCCCCGTTGGGGGGGGAGAGACCCAGTACTTC. Encoded protein: CASSPVGGGETQYF.

The V gene is TRBV29-1, the J gene TRBJ1-1; D remains unclear. The CDR3 contains 14 residues. The germline V gene encodes CDR1 SQVTM and CDR2 ANQGSEA. Trimming cost V 5 bases and J 4 bases, with 17 bases left between them. In nucleotides, the CDR3 is TGCAGCGTTACGGCGACGGGGAGAAGCACTGAAGCTTTCTTT. Translating it yields CSVTATGRSTEAFF. The complete variable domain, with remaining parts taken from reference TRBV29-1 and TRBJ1-1, reads SAVISQKPSRDICQRGTSLTIQCQVDSQVTMMFWYRQQPGQSLTLIATANQGSEATYESGFVIDKFPISRPNLTFSTLTVSNMSPEDSSIYLCSVTATGRSTEAFFGQGTRLTVV.

The genes are TRBV20-1 and TRBJ2-5, with no clear D. CDR1 and CDR2 from the germline V gene are DFQATT and SNEGSKA (reference sequence). The CDR3 loop spans 12 amino acids. V was cut by 4 bases and J by 4 bases, with 10 bases left in between. The CDR3: CSAKAGPETQYF. DNA for the CDR3: TGCAGTGCTAAGGCCGGGCCAGAGACCCAGTACTTC.

This clonotype was recorded a few times. V usage is TRBV27 and J usage is TRBJ2-1, with D possibly being TRBD2 (5 bases). This CDR3 comprises 15 residues. V dropped 2 bases and J dropped 5 bases, with 13 bases sitting between them. In germline, CDR1 is MNHEY, CDR2 SMNVEV (reference sequence). The CDR3 spells CASSLASLTNNEQFF. CDR3 DNA sequence: TGTGCCAGCAGTTTAGCTAGCCTTACGAACAATGAGCAGTTCTTC.